These T cell receptor beta chains were read from a single sample in a study of shared clonotypes between healthy human individuals. The protocol was immunoSEQ multiplex PCR, while the TCRdb copy is restricted to in-frame clones and leaves out a portion. In the table there are more than 1,200,000 clones, approximately 98.5% of which are singletons. Sequencing used naive CD4+ T cells sorted from blood. The receptor set was obtained from a man aged 25 to 45 in good health. Each CDR3 is given with its conserved first and last residue. D genes are given only for firm matches. A row's size may be missing; if present it is once, few, many or a size class.

J,V,size,D,DNA,CDR3
TRBJ1-5,TRBV10-3,NA,NA,TGTGCCATCAGTGAGTCGAGGCCCATGGCGACGGGCGTCTGGAATCAGCCCCAGCATTTT,CAISESRPMATGVWNQPQHF
TRBJ1-1,TRBV29-1,NA,NA,TGCAGCGTTGAAAGAGACCCGAACACTGAAGCTTTCTTT,CSVERDPNTEAFF
TRBJ2-3,TRBV28,NA,TRBD1,TGTGCCAGCAGTCCCGGGACAGGGTGGGATACGCAGTATTTT,CASSPGTGWDTQYF
TRBJ2-3,TRBV7-2,NA,NA,TGTGCCAGCAGCTTAGGTCTAGCAGTTAGCACAGATACGCAGTATTTT,CASSLGLAVSTDTQYF
TRBJ1-5,TRBV27,NA,TRBD1,TGTGCCAGGCCGGGACAGAGGAATAGCAATCAGCCCCAGCATTTT,CARPGQRNSNQPQHF
TRBJ1-4,TRBV5-5,NA,TRBD1,TGTGCCAGCAGCCAACTACAGGGGCGCAGTGAAAAACTGTTTTTT,CASSQLQGRSEKLFF
TRBJ2-3,TRBV9,NA,NA,TGTGCCAGCAGCGTAGAGGCCCCTTCAGATACGCAGTATTTT,CASSVEAPSDTQYF
TRBJ2-7,TRBV2,NA,NA,TGTGCCAGCAGTGTCCCCAGGGCTCGCGAGCAGTACTTC,CASSVPRAREQYF
TRBJ2-3,TRBV28,NA,NA,TGTGCCAGCAGTTTGTTCAAAGATACGCAGTATTTT,CASSLFKDTQYF
TRBJ2-2,TRBV28,NA,TRBD2,TGTGCCAGCAAAGAGTGGGCTAGCGGTGGCACCGGGGAGCTGTTTTTT,CASKEWASGGTGELFF
TRBJ2-3,TRBV2,NA,NA,TGTGCCAGCAGTGAAGCGCCCGGCCCTGAAACGCAGTATTTT,CASSEAPGPETQYF
TRBJ2-2,TRBV5-1,NA,TRBD2,TGCGCCACCTGTCTGGCGGGAGTGACCGGGGAGCTGTTTTTT,CATCLAGVTGELFF
TRBJ2-6,TRBV5-4,NA,NA,TGTGCCAGCAGCTTGGGTACGGGGCTTGGGGCCAACGTCCTGACTTTC,CASSLGTGLGANVLTF
TRBJ1-4,TRBV5-4,once,NA,TGTGCCAGCAGCCCATCCTTGGGGGGGCTAGGTGAAAAACTGTTTTTT,CASSPSLGGLGEKLFF
TRBJ1-5,TRBV5-1,NA,NA,TGCGCCAGCAGCGAAGGGACGGCTAGCAATCAGCCCCAGCATTTT,CASSEGTASNQPQHF
TRBJ1-5,TRBV2,NA,TRBD1,TGTGCCAGCAAAGACAGGGCCAATCAGCCCCAGCATTTT,CASKDRANQPQHF
TRBJ2-1,TRBV28,NA,NA,TGTGCCAGCAGTTTATCAACTCGGACCAATGAGCAGTTCTTC,CASSLSTRTNEQFF